Below are 14 T cell receptor beta chains sequenced from a single sample in a study of early T cells in non-severe SARS-CoV-2 infection. TCRdb re-derived calls from the 5' RACE reads in MiXCR, one entry per CDR3 protein. The table has some 23,000 distinct CDR3 sequences, 5% to 5.5% seen once. The specimen sequenced was whole blood. Source of these receptors: an adult who was a healthcare worker with PCR-confirmed SARS-CoV-2 infection or an uninfected control (not recorded which).

This clonotype was counted at least ten times. This chain links TRBV12-3 or TRBV12-4 with TRBJ1-2; D is possibly TRBD1 (5 bases). Trimming took off 2 bases at V and 5 bases at J, with 21 bases between the two ends. This CDR3 has 17 residues. The CDR3 sequence is CASSLSAVGGIRYGYTF. As DNA, the CDR3 is TGTGCCAGCAGTTTATCCGCGGTCGGGGGAATCCGATATGGCTACACCTTC.

This clonotype came up a few times. The CDR3 nucleotides read TGTGCCAGCAGCTTAGTCGCTGCGGGCACAGATACGCAGTATTTT. Its translation: CASSLVAAGTDTQYF. The chain carries TRBV7-9 and TRBJ2-3; D is uncertain. Looked up from germline, CDR1 is SEHNR and CDR2 is FQNEAQ (reference sequence). CDR3 length equals 15 residues. Deletions cut 1 base from V and 1 base from J, with 9 bases between.

This clonotype appeared many times. The V and J genes are TRBV19 and TRBJ2-5; 12 positions match TRBD2. V trimming: 1 base; J trimming: 0 bases; junction bases outside the gene matches: 9. This CDR3 has 19 residues. Germline V gene data show CDR1 as LNHDA and CDR2 as SQIVND (reference sequence). The CDR3 loop reads CASSIGLAGEYGYQETQYF. The CDR3 nucleotides read TGTGCCAGTAGTATAGGACTAGCGGGAGAGTATGGGTACCAAGAGACCCAGTACTTC.

This clonotype has a count of ten or more. V is TRBV9 and J is TRBJ1-6, with 11 bases fitting TRBD1. The CDR3 is 18 residues long. V was clipped by 3 bases and J by 7 bases; unmatched bases: 12. Germline V gene lookup returns CDR1 SGDLS and CDR2 YYNGEE. CDR3: CASSGLPGQGEENSPLHF. Written as DNA, the CDR3 is TGTGCCAGCAGCGGGCTCCCGGGACAGGGGGAAGAGAATTCACCCCTCCACTTT. The full variable domain, rest sourced from reference TRBV9 and TRBJ1-6, is DSGVTQTPKHLITATGQRVTLRCSPRSGDLSVYWYQQSLDQGLQFLIQYYNGEERAKGNILERFSAQQFPDLHSELNLSSLELGDSALYFCASSGLPGQGEENSPLHFGNGTRLTVT.

This clonotype is labeled medium-sized. The chain combines TRBV7-9 with TRBJ2-2; D call uncertain. This CDR3 contains 16 residues. Germline loops: CDR1 SEHNR, CDR2 FQNEAQ (reference sequence). With 1 base removed from V and 4 bases from J, the gap between germline ends came to 13 bases. The CDR3 spells CASSLGVSFGTGELFF. Here the CDR3 DNA reads TGTGCCAGCAGCTTAGGGGTGAGCTTCGGCACCGGGGAGCTGTTTTTT.

This clonotype has a count of ten or more. V usage is TRBV29-1 and J usage is TRBJ2-5, with a possible D match to TRBD2 (5 bases). The CDR3 is 13 residues long. Germline V gene lookup returns CDR1 SQVTM and CDR2 ANQGSEA. Between the trimmed V and J ends, which lost 2 bases and 5 bases, there was a span of 12 bases. CDR3 bases: TGCAGCGTTGAAAGAGGGAGTGGGGAGACCCAGTACTTC. The encoded protein is CSVERGSGETQYF.

This clonotype was seen only a few times. The V gene is TRBV12-3 or TRBV12-4, the J gene TRBJ1-1, with D unclear. V gave up 2 bases and J gave up 0 bases, with 4 bases separating them. The CDR3 has 13 residues. The CDR3: CASSLKVNTEAFF. In nucleotides, the CDR3 is TGTGCCAGCAGTTTAAAGGTGAACACTGAAGCTTTCTTT.

This clonotype was seen at least ten times. V is TRBV2 and J is TRBJ2-7; D not certain. V was cut by 7 bases and J by 2 bases, with 6 bases left in between. CDR1 and CDR2 (germline): SNHLY, FYNNEI. This CDR3 contains 11 residues. CDR3 coding DNA: TGTGCCAGCAACGGACCCTACGAGCAGTACGTC. It translates to CASNGPYEQYV.

In its sample, this clonotype was seen many times. J is TRBJ1-5 and V is TRBV4-2, with unresolved D. The germline CDR1 and CDR2 sequences are LGHNA and YNFKEQ. Deletions cut 0 bases from V and 2 bases from J, with 11 bases between. The CDR3 consists of 16 residues. CDR3 amino acids: CASSQELGSGNQPQHF. CDR3 coding DNA: TGTGCCAGCAGCCAAGAACTGGGGAGTGGCAATCAGCCCCAGCATTTT.

This clonotype occurred a few times. This sequence joins TRBV27 and TRBJ2-5; a possible D gene is TRBD1 (5 bases). The germline V gene encodes CDR1 MNHEY and CDR2 SMNVEV (reference sequence). The CDR3 is 14 amino acids. V was pared by 6 bases and J by 5 bases, with 16 bases between. DNA of the CDR3: TGTGCCAGCAGCTCATTCAGGGCCCTTGAGACCCAGTACTTC. Amino acid sequence: CASSSFRALETQYF.

Remarks on this clonotype: A clone one base away is much larger, so this may be a read error. The chain has TRBV7-6 and TRBJ2-1, with 11 positions matching TRBD2. The CDR3 is 17 amino acids. From germline, CDR1 is SGHVS and CDR2 FNYEAQ. DNA of the CDR3: TGTGTCAGCAGCTTAGCGGGGGGGCCCTGGTCCTACAATGAGCAGTTCTTC. It encodes CVSSLAGGPWSYNEQFF.

The rearrangement links TRBV6-2 or TRBV6-3 to TRBJ2-2; 12 bases line up with TRBD2. Looked up from germline, CDR1 is MNHEY and CDR2 is SVGEGT. The CDR3 runs to 17 residues. V was pared by 2 bases and J by 6 bases, with 7 bases of the junction left unmatched. For the CDR3, the DNA is TGTGCCAGCAGTTACCCGACTAGCGGGAGACCCCCCGGGGAGCTGTTTTTT. It yields the protein CASSYPTSGRPPGELFF.

This clonotype has a handful of counts. The chain recombines TRBV15 with TRBJ1-1; D gene unclear. V lost 5 bases, J lost 2 bases, and 12 bases lay in between. The CDR3 consists of 14 residues. CDR1 and CDR2 (germline): LNHNV, YYDKDF (reference sequence). CDR3 in DNA: TGTGCCACCAGCTATATGGTAGGAAACACTGAAGCTTTCTTT. Residues: CATSYMVGNTEAFF.

The sample holds many counts of this clonotype. The chain employs TRBV7-2 and TRBJ2-6; TRBD2 agrees at 7 bases. The CDR3 has 17 residues. Germline values: CDR1 SGHTA, CDR2 FQGNSA. The junction had 5 bases not matched to a gene; V was cut back by 3 bases and J by 0 bases. The CDR3 spells CASSLYSGLSGANVLTF. In DNA, the CDR3 is TGTGCCAGCAGCTTGTATAGCGGGCTCTCTGGGGCCAACGTCCTGACTTTC.